The sequence of this T cell receptor beta chain was determined in a study of blood T cell repertoires in COVID-19. Study overall: T cells, B-cell-depleted T cells, or PBMCs provided the cDNA or gDNA that served as material.

Produced via immunoSEQ multiplex PCR; TCRdb's table is partial and in-frame only. Here the sample spans roughly 250,000 clones, 70% to 85% being singletons. J was trimmed by 11 bases and V by 4 bases; bases with no gene match: 16. The CDR3 is 16 amino acids. CDR1 and CDR2 (germline): SGHRS, YFSETQ. The chain has TRBV5-1 and TRBJ1-1, with 11 positions matching TRBD1. The sequence derives from a woman older than 75 with acute or convalescent COVID-19. What was sequenced was peripheral blood. The CDR3 sequence: CASSPTPSRDRGDAFF. The CDR3 nucleotides are TGCGCCAGCAGCCCTACTCCCTCCCGGGACAGGGGGGATGCTTTCTTT. Together with reference TRBV5-1 and TRBJ1-1, the CDR3 gives the full variable domain: KAGVTQTPRYLIKTRGQQVTLSCSPISGHRSVSWYQQTPGQGLQFLFEYFSETQRNKGNFPGRFSGRQFSNSRSEMNVSTLELGDSALYLCASSPTPSRDRGDAFFGQGTRLTVV.